The T cell receptor (beta chain) under discussion was sequenced for a study of shared clonotypes between healthy human individuals. In the study overall: The donors, two women and three men, were aged 18 to 49.

V dropped 2 bases and J dropped 4 bases, with 9 bases sitting between them. In germline, CDR1 is SGDLS, CDR2 YYNGEE. The CDR3 has 14 amino acids. Data came from immunoSEQ multiplex PCR; TCRdb stores just in-frame clones and leaves some out. Of fewer than 600,000 clones detected, 75% to 85% appear once; the ten largest clones hold 10% to 15%. The sequence derives from a woman in her 40s in good health. Some clones in this sample may be carry-over from other donors' samples. The gene calls are TRBV9 and TRBJ2-2; perhaps TRBD1 as D (6 bases). The source material was PBMCs. The chain's CDR3 is CASSVRGPTGELFF. The CDR3 DNA reads TGTGCCAGCAGCGTCAGGGGTCCCACCGGGGAGCTGTTTTTT.